The 20 T cell receptor beta chains listed next were all sequenced from one sample in a study of shared clonotypes between healthy human individuals (TCRdb year 2020). The library came from the immunoSEQ multiplex PCR assay. Sourced from immuneACCESS, this table was stored by TCRdb with only in-frame sequences that have V and J called. A share of the clones is absent; for the studies checked, an unresolved V gene accounts for under half, and the remainder has no known explanation. This sample holds some 1,900,000 clones; about 95% were observed only once. The ten most abundant clones make up 1% to 1.5% of the sample. CD8 naive samples were CD45RO-negative cells positively selected for CCR7, giving a CD45RA+CCR7+ population that excluded TemRA cells. The sample taken for sequencing was naive CD8+ T cells sorted from blood. The meaning of the sample's cell subset or site label: CD45RA+CCR7+. Receptors originate from a man between 18 and 29 years old in good health.

The chain is built from TRBV6-5 and TRBJ2-7, with D hard to call. The CDR3 runs 11 residues. Trimming took 5 bases from V and 6 from J, leaving 8 bases between them. Germline CDR1 is MNHEY and CDR2 is SVGAGI. CDR3 bases: TGTGCCAGCAGTCAACAGAGCGAGCAGTACTTC. Residues: CASSQQSEQYF.

In its sample, this clone was seen once. CDR3 in DNA: TGTGCCAGCAGCTTAGCGCTAGCGGGGGGATCCACCGGGGAGCTGTTTTTT. Its protein product is CASSLALAGGSTGELFF. V usage is TRBV11-1 and J usage is TRBJ2-2; 11 bases fit TRBD2. This CDR3 comprises 17 residues. The V gene end was trimmed by 0 bases and the J gene end by 4 bases; junction bases not matched to a gene: 4. Germline CDR1 and CDR2: SGHAT and FQDESV (reference sequence). Supplemented by reference TRBV11-1 and TRBJ2-2, the full variable domain reads EAEVAQSPRYKITEKSQAVAFWCDPISGHATLYWYRQILGQGPELLVQFQDESVVDDSQLPKDRFSAERLKGVDSTLKIQPAELGDSAMYLCASSLALAGGSTGELFFGEGSRLTVL.

The genes are TRBV9 and TRBJ2-3; 12 positions match TRBD2. CDR3 length equals 17 residues. J gave up 6 bases and V 1 base, and 9 bases lay outside the gene matches. Germline V CDR1 and CDR2: SGDLS, YYNGEE. CDR3 DNA sequence: TGTGCCAGCAGCGTAACTGGACTAGCGGGGCTGGGGGATACGCAGTATTTT. Protein product: CASSVTGLAGLGDTQYF.

Remarks on this clone: The same CDR3 also results from other DNA sequences found in this sample. V is TRBV19 and J is TRBJ2-2; D possibly corresponds to TRBD1 (5 bases). V gave up 5 bases and J gave up 7 bases, with 5 bases separating them. The CDR3 is 11 amino acids. The V gene's germline CDR1 is LNHDA and CDR2 SQIVND (reference sequence). Here the CDR3 DNA reads TGTGCCAGTAGTCAGGGCGGGGAGCTGTTTTTT. Translation gives CASSQGGELFF.

The chain combines TRBV6-5 with TRBJ1-1, with TRBD1 matching over 10 bases. Germline V gene sequence: CDR1 MNHEY, CDR2 SVGAGI. Germline trimming cut 6 bases from V and 6 bases from J; bases unmatched to any gene: 7. This CDR3 is 14 amino acids long. The CDR3 is CASSPRQGAAEAFF. Here the CDR3 DNA reads TGTGCCAGCAGCCCGAGACAGGGGGCGGCTGAAGCTTTCTTT.

The chain links TRBV9 to TRBJ2-7; possibly TRBD1 or TRBD2 for D (6 bases each). The CDR3 is 14 residues long. V was shortened by 4 bases and J by 3 bases, with 14 bases between the two germline ends. Germline V lookup: CDR1 SGDLS, CDR2 YYNGEE. In DNA, the CDR3 is TGTGCCAGCAGCCCTCGGGGGCTGGGCTACGAGCAGTACTTC. Translation gives CASSPRGLGYEQYF.

The chain combines TRBV27 with TRBJ1-5; TRBD1 agrees at 8 bases. V lost 6 bases to trimming and J lost 1 base; unmatched junction nucleotides: 11. The CDR3 extends over 17 amino acids. Looked up from germline, CDR1 is MNHEY and CDR2 is SMNVEV (reference sequence). The CDR3 bases are TGTGCCAGCAGCTCTATAGGGACAGGCCGAAGCAATCAGCCCCAGCATTTT. This sequence encodes CASSSIGTGRSNQPQHF.

V is TRBV11-2 and J is TRBJ1-5; the match to TRBD1 covers 8 bases. Germline values: CDR1 SGHAT, CDR2 FQNNGV. The V gene end was trimmed by 5 bases and the J gene end by 6 bases; junction bases not matched to a gene: 9. The CDR3 is 15 amino acids. The CDR3 region has the DNA TGTGCCAGCAGCCCCGACAGGGGCCTGGCTCAGCCCCAGCATTTT. Translation gives CASSPDRGLAQPQHF. Full variable domain (remainder filled in from reference TRBV11-2 and TRBJ1-5): EAGVAQSPRYKIIEKRQSVAFWCNPISGHATLYWYQQILGQGPKLLIQFQNNGVVDDSQLPKDRFSAERLKGVDSTLKIQPAKLEDSAVYLCASSPDRGLAQPQHFGDGTRLSIL.

This clone has a single count. The chain uses TRBV27 and TRBJ2-7; D is perhaps TRBD1 (6 bases). Trimming left V 8 bases short and J 5 bases short, with 25 bases between. CDR1 is MNHEY and CDR2 is SMNVEV in the germline V gene (reference sequence). The CDR3 totals 16 residues. In DNA, the CDR3 is TGTGCCAGCCAACTAAATACAGGGACGGCCGAGGACGAGCAGTACTTC. Its translation is CASQLNTGTAEDEQYF.

J is TRBJ1-3 and V is TRBV30; D unclear. The CDR3 is 13 residues long. Trimming took 0 bases from V and 3 from J, leaving 6 bases between them. CDR1 and CDR2 from the germline V gene are GTSNPN and SVGIG (reference sequence). The CDR3 loop reads CAWSVIGGNTIYF. The DNA for the CDR3 is TGTGCCTGGAGTGTAATAGGTGGAAACACCATATATTTT.

The chain is built from TRBV28 and TRBJ2-7; TRBD1 aligns across 7 bases. Germline CDR1 reads MDHEN; CDR2 reads SYDVKM. The CDR3 contains 13 residues. Unmatched junction bases numbered 6, after V lost 4 bases and J lost 6 bases. The CDR3 region has the DNA TGTGCCAGCAGTTACCGCCCAGGGGGCGAGCAGTACTTC. It is translated as CASSYRPGGEQYF.

The J gene is TRBJ2-2, the V gene TRBV18; the D gene is possibly TRBD2 (6 bases). The CDR3 consists of 17 residues. Germline CDR1 is KGHSH and CDR2 is LQKENI. Between the trimmed V and J ends, which lost 2 bases and 0 bases, there was a span of 13 bases. The CDR3 sequence: CASSPGLEGANTGELFF. CDR3 DNA: TGTGCCAGCTCACCAGGGTTGGAGGGAGCGAACACCGGGGAGCTGTTTTTT.

On this clone itself: The sample has other DNA sequences that encode this CDR3 too. The chain joins TRBV5-6 to TRBJ2-2; D is uncertain. This CDR3 contains 14 residues. The germline gives CDR1 SGHDT, CDR2 YYEEEE. Trimming pared 5 bases from V and 1 base from J, leaving 9 bases between. Written as DNA, the CDR3 is TGTGCCAGCAGTCCTACAGAGAACACCGGGGAGCTGTTTTTT. Protein sequence: CASSPTENTGELFF.

This clone has just one count. The gene calls are TRBV5-1 and TRBJ2-1; 11 bases map to TRBD2. The germline V gene has CDR1 SGHRS and CDR2 YFSETQ. This CDR3 is 15 amino acids long. The V gene end was trimmed by 5 bases and the J gene end by 7 bases; junction bases not matched to a gene: 8. CDR3 DNA sequence: TGCGCCAGCAGAAGCCGACTAGCGGGAAATAATGAGCAGTTCTTC. This sequence encodes CASRSRLAGNNEQFF.

The J gene is TRBJ1-2, the V gene TRBV30; D remains unclear. The CDR3 spans 14 residues. V lost 2 bases, J lost 0 bases, and 10 bases lay in between. CDR1 and CDR2 (germline): GTSNPN, SVGIG (reference sequence). This chain's CDR3 is CAWSLGTANYGYTF. The CDR3 coding sequence is TGTGCCTGGAGTTTAGGAACAGCTAACTATGGCTACACCTTC.

The rearrangement links TRBV19 to TRBJ2-2, with 7 nucleotides matching TRBD1. Germline CDR1 LNHDA, CDR2 SQIVND (reference sequence). J was trimmed by 3 bases and V by 4 bases; bases with no gene match: 8. CDR3 length: 16 residues. CDR3 DNA sequence: TGTGCCAGTAGTACCGACAGGGAATGGGACACCGGGGAGCTGTTTTTT. Translating gives CASSTDREWDTGELFF.

The rearrangement uses TRBV2 and TRBJ2-7; D is unclear. The CDR3 consists of 15 residues. Trimming left V 7 bases short and J 4 bases short, with 20 bases between. Germline values: CDR1 SNHLY, CDR2 FYNNEI. The chain's CDR3 is CASNGPADGQYEQYF. The CDR3 nucleotides read TGTGCCAGCAACGGACCCGCTGACGGGCAATACGAGCAGTACTTC.

V usage is TRBV15 and J usage is TRBJ2-1, with TRBD2 identical over 9 bases. This CDR3 is built from 17 residues. CDR1 is LNHNV and CDR2 is YYDKDF in the germline V gene (reference sequence). The V and J ends lost 4 bases and 3 bases, in that order; junction bases with no gene match: 10. The CDR3 DNA reads TGTGCCACCAGCACGGGGCTTAGCGGGAGAAACTACAATGAGCAGTTCTTC. Translating gives CATSTGLSGRNYNEQFF.

The chain is built from TRBV27 and TRBJ2-1, with unresolved D. Germline V gives CDR1 MNHEY, CDR2 SMNVEV (reference sequence). The CDR3 length is 15 residues. Trimming shortened V by 5 bases and J by 2 bases, and 13 bases separated the two germline ends. The CDR3 DNA reads TGTGCCAGCAGTAAGATGCAGTATACCTACAATGAGCAGTTCTTC. It translates to CASSKMQYTYNEQFF.

A remark on this clone: The sample holds other DNA sequences that translate to the same CDR3. V and J are TRBV9 and TRBJ2-3; either TRBD1 or TRBD2 may fit D (6 bases each). This CDR3 spans 14 amino acids. V shed 0 bases and J shed 4 bases, with 9 bases lying between them. In germline, CDR1 is SGDLS, CDR2 YYNGEE. The CDR3 coding sequence is TGTGCCAGCAGCGTAGTGGGGGGCCCAGATACGCAGTATTTT. It is translated as CASSVVGGPDTQYF.